This T cell receptor beta chain is drawn from a study of Ad26.COV2.S vaccination and SARS-CoV-2 variants. The overall study: In the COV1001 trial, the donor was in the Ad26.COV2.S arm.

After removal of 8 bases from V and 0 bases from J, the junction contained 4 bases not matched to a gene. This CDR3 spans 14 amino acids. Germline lookup yields CDR1 LNHDA and CDR2 SQIVND (reference sequence). TCRdb keeps only in-frame clones here, not all; method: immunoSEQ multiplex PCR. The table has about 400,000 clones, approximately 89% seen once. The treatment was: around 19 received Ad26.COV2.S at low or high dose, single or two shots; 5 received placebo; per-sample allocation not given. The samples date from day 63 after the first vaccine or placebo injection. This clone was seen a handful of times.

This sample comprised peripheral blood, obtained in a trial of Ad26.COV2.S vaccine versus placebo. The sequence was obtained from a person aged 18-60 years who received the Ad26.COV2.S COVID-19 vaccine or a placebo. This chain connects TRBV19 to TRBJ2-1; 7 bases match TRBD1. The CDR3 DNA sequence: TGTGCCAGTTGCCGGGACAGCTCCTACAATGAGCAGTTCTTC. Its translation: CASCRDSSYNEQFF.